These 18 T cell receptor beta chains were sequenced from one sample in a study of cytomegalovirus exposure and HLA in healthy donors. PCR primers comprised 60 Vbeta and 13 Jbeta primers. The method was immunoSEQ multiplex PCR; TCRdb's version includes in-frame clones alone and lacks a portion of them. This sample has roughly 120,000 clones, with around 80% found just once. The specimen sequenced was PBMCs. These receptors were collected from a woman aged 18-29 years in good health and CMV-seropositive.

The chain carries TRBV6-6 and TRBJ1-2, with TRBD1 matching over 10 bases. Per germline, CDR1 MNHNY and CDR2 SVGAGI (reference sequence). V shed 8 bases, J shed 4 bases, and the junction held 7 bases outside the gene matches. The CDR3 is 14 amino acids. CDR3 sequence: CASSGTGEGYGYTF. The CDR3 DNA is TGTGCCAGCTCCGGGACAGGGGAGGGCTATGGCTACACCTTC.

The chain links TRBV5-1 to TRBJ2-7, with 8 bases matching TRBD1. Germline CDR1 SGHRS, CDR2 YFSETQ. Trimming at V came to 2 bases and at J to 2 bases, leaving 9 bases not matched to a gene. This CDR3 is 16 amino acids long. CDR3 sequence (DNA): TGCGCCAGCAGCTTAGGGATGGGACAGGTAACCTACGAGCAGTACTTC. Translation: CASSLGMGQVTYEQYF.

The CDR3 DNA reads TGTGCCAGCAGCCCCCCGCAGGGCGCCTACAATGAGCAGTTCTTC. Translated: CASSPPQGAYNEQFF. The J gene is TRBJ2-1, the V gene TRBV7-9; D may be TRBD1 (5 bases). Germline values: CDR1 SEHNR, CDR2 FQNEAQ (reference sequence). The CDR3 length is 15 residues. Trimming pared 5 bases from V and 2 bases from J, leaving 13 bases between.

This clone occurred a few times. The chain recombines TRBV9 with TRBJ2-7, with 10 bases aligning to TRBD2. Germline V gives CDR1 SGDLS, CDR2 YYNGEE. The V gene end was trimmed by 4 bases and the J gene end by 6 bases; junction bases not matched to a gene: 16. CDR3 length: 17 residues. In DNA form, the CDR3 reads TGTGCCAGCAGCCCCAGTCCCCTAGCGGGGGCTCTGGGCGAGCAGTACTTC. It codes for CASSPSPLAGALGEQYF.

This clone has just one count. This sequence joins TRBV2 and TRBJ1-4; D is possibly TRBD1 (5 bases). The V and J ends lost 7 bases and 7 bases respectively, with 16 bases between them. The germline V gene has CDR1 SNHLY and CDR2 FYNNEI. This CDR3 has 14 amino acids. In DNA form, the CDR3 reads TGTGCCAGCATTCTACAGGACGTGGGTGAAAAACTGTTTTTT. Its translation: CASILQDVGEKLFF.

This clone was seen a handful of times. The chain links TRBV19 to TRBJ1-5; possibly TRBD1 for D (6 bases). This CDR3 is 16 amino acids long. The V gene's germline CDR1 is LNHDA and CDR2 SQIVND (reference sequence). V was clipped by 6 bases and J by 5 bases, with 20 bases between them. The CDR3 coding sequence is TGTGCCAGTAGAACCTGGGGAGGGGGGCGCGATCAGCCCCAGCATTTT. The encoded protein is CASRTWGGGRDQPQHF.

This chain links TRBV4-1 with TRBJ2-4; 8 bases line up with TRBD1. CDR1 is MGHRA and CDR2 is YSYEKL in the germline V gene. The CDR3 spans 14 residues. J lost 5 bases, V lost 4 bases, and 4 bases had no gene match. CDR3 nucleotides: TGCGCCAGCAGCCTTGGACAGGGCGAAAACATTCAGTACTTC. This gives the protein CASSLGQGENIQYF.

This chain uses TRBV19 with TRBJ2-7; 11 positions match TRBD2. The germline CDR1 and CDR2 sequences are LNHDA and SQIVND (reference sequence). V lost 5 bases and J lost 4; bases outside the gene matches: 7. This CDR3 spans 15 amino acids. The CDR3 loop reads CASSLTSGGPYEQYF. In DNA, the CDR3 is TGTGCCAGTAGTCTAACTAGCGGGGGCCCGTACGAGCAGTACTTC.

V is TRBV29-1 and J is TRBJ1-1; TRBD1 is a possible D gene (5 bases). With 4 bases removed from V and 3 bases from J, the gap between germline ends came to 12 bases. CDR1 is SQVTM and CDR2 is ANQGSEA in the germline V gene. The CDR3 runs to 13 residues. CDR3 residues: CSVGGRTYTEAFF. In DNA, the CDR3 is TGCAGCGTTGGGGGCAGGACCTACACTGAAGCTTTCTTT.

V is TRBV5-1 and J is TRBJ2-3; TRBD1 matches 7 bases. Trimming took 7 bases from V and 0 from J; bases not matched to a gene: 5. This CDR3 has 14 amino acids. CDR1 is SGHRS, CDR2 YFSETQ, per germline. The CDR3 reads CASSEGASTDTQYF. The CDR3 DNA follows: TGCGCCAGCTCCGAGGGGGCAAGCACAGATACGCAGTATTTT.

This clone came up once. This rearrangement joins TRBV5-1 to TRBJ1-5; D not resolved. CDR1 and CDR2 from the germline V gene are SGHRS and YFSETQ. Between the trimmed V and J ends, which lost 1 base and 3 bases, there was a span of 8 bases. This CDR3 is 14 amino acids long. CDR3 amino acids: CASSLTGSNQPQHF. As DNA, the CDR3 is TGCGCCAGCAGCTTGACGGGGTCCAATCAGCCCCAGCATTTT.

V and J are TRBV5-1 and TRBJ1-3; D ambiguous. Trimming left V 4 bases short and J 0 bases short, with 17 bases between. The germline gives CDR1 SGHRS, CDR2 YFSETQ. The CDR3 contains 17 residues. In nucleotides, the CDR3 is TGCGCCAGCAGCCTAGCGGGTGGCAGCGACTCTGGAAACACCATATATTTT. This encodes CASSLAGGSDSGNTIYF.

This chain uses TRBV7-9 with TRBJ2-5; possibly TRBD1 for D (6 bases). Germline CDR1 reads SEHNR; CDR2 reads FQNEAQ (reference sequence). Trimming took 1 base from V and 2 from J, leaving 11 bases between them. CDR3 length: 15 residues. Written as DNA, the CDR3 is TGTGCCAGCAGCTTAGAAGGCAGGGGTCAAGAGACCCAGTACTTC. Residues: CASSLEGRGQETQYF.

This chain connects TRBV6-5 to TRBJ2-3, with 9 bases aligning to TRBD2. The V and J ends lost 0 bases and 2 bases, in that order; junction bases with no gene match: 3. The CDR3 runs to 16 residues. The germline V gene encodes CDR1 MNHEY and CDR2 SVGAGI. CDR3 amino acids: CASSYSSGGYTDTQYF. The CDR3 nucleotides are TGTGCCAGCAGTTACTCGAGCGGGGGGTACACAGATACGCAGTATTTT.

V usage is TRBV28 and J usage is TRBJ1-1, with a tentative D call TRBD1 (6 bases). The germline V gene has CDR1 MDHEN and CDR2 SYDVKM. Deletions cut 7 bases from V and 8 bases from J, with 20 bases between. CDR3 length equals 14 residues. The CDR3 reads CASTIVPGHVEAFF. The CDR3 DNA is TGTGCCAGCACCATTGTACCGGGACATGTAGAAGCTTTCTTT.

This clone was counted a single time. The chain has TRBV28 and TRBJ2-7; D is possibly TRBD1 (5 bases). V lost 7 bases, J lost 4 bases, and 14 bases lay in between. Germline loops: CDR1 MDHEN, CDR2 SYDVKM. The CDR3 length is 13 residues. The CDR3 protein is CASTRTRNYEQYF. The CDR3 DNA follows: TGTGCCAGCACCCGGACACGTAATTACGAGCAGTACTTC.

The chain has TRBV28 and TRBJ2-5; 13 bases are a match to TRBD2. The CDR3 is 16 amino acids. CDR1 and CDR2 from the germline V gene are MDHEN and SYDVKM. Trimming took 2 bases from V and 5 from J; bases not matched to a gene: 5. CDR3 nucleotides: TGTGCCAGCAGTTTACTAACTAGCGGGGGGGCGGAGACCCAGTACTTC. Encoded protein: CASSLLTSGGAETQYF.

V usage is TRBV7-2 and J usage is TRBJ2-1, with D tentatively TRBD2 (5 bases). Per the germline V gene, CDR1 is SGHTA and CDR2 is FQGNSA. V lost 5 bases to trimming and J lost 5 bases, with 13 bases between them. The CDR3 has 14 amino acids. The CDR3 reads CASSPVSGDNEQFF. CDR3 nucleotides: TGTGCCAGCAGCCCGGTGTCCGGGGACAATGAGCAGTTCTTC. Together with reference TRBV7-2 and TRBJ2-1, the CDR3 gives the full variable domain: GAGVSQSPSNKVTEKGKDVELRCDPISGHTALYWYRQSLGQGLEFLIYFQGNSAPDKSGLPSDRFSAERTGGSVSTLTIQRTQQEDSAVYLCASSPVSGDNEQFFGPGTRLTVL.